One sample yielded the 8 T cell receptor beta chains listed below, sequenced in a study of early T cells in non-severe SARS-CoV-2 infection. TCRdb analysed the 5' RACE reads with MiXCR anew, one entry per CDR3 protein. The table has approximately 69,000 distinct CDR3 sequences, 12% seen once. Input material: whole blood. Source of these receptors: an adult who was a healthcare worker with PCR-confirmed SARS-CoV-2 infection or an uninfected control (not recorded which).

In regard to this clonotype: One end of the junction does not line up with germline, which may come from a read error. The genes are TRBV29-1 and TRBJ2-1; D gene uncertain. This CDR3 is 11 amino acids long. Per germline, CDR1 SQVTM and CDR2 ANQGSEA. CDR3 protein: CSARSSNEQFF. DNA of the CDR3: TGCAGCGCACGATCCTCCAATGAGCAGTTCTTC.

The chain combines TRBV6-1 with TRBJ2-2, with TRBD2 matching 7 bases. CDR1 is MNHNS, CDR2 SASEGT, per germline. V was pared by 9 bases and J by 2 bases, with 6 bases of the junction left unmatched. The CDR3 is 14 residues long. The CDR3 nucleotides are TGTGCCAGTCAAGCGGGGTTAAACACCGGGGAGCTGTTTTTT. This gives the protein CASQAGLNTGELFF.

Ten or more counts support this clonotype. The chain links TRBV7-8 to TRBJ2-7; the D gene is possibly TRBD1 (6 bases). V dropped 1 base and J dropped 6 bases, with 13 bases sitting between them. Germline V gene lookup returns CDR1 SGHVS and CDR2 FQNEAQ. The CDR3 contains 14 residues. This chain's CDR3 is CASSLGDRLSEQYF. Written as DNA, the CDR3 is TGTGCCAGCAGCTTAGGAGACAGGTTAAGCGAGCAGTACTTC.

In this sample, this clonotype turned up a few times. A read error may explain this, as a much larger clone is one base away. As DNA, the CDR3 is TGTGCCAGCAGCTCCGGGACTAGCGGGAGCTACGAGCAGTACTTC. It codes for CASSSGTSGSYEQYF. The V and J genes are TRBV7-9 and TRBJ2-7; 14 nucleotides line up with TRBD2. The CDR3 contains 15 residues. Losses at the gene ends were 4 bases for V and 3 bases for J; bases not matched to a gene: 2. Germline values: CDR1 SEHNR, CDR2 FQNEAQ (reference sequence).

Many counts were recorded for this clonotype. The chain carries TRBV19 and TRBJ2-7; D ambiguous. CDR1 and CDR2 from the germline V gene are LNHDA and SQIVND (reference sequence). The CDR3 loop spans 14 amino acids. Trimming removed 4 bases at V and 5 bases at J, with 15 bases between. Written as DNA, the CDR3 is TGTGCCAGTAGTAGACAAACACCAGGAGACGAGCAGTACTTC. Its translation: CASSRQTPGDEQYF.

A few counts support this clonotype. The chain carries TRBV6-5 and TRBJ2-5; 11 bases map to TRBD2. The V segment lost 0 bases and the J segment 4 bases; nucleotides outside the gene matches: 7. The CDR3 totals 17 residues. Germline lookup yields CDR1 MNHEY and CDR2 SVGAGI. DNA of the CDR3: TGTGCCAGCAGTTACTCCGAGCTAGCGGGAGGAATAGAGACCCAGTACTTC. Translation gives CASSYSELAGGIETQYF.

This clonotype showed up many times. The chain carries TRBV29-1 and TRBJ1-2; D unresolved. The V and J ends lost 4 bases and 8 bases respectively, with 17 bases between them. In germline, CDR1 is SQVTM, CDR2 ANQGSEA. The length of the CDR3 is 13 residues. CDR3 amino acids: CSVVIPSSRGYTF. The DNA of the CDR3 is TGCAGCGTTGTCATACCATCCTCCCGCGGCTACACCTTC.

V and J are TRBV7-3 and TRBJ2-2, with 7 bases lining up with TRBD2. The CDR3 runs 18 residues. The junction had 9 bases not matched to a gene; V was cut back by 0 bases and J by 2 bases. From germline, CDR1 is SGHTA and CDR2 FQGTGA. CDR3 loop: CASSLTGRLATNTGELFF. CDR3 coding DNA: TGTGCCAGCAGCTTAACGGGCCGACTAGCAACTAACACCGGGGAGCTGTTTTTT.